This record covers a single T cell receptor (beta chain). The antigen remains unidentified. The PCR used 60 Vbeta and 13 Jbeta primers. Clones were read by immunoSEQ multiplex PCR, and TCRdb kept only the in-frame ones, dropping some. The sample consists of 100,000 to 150,000 clones, roughly 73% of them appearing once. The record originates from a study of cytomegalovirus exposure and HLA in healthy donors. Overall study results and limits: The authors assumed roughly uniform sequencing depth across donors for presence/absence analyses. Differences between HLA loci emerged in a later analysis of TCR association rates, with DRB1 most and HLA-C fewest.

Germline V gene data show CDR1 as SGHDT and CDR2 as YYEEEE. This CDR3 spans 12 amino acids. Trimming took off 0 bases at V and 4 bases at J, with 4 bases between the two ends. The sequencing sample was made of PBMCs. J is TRBJ2-5 and V is TRBV5-6; no clear D. The receptor comes from a man aged 55 to 70 in good health and CMV-seropositive. The CDR3 region is CASSLAGETQYF. In nucleotides, the CDR3 is TGTGCCAGCAGCTTGGCCGGAGAGACCCAGTACTTC.